The present T cell receptor beta chain was sequenced within a study of blood T cells in healthy people across ages. The study, taken as a whole, reports: Possibly confounding the expanded clonotype changes was the fact that donor CMV status was unknown.

To note about this clonotype: The antigen is undetermined.

Sample-barcoded 5' priming and a J-beta primer mix drove a second PCR of 7 to 11 cycles. A tag from a template-switch adaptor with 12 random nucleotides marked each cDNA molecule. TCRdb analysed the 5' RACE reads with MiXCR anew, one entry per CDR3 protein. This table has approximately 490,000 distinct CDR3 sequences, approximately 25% appearing once. This same sample was also taken into another study, of T cells of mothers and their children.

Source material: blood. The source is a boy aged 5 to 17 in good health.

CDR3 in amino acids: CASSSKAYNTGELFF. In DNA form, the CDR3 reads TGTGCCAGCAGCTCGAAGGCTTATAACACCGGGGAGCTGTTTTTT. This chain links TRBV7-2 with TRBJ2-2; D gene ambiguous. This CDR3 comprises 15 residues. V was trimmed by 4 bases and J by 2 bases, leaving 11 bases between them. Germline CDR1 SGHTA, CDR2 FQGNSA.